Below, 26 T cell receptor beta chains from the same sample are listed, as sequenced in a study of CD8+ T cells in alopecia areata. As the sequencing template, cDNA was produced by extracting RNA and reverse transcribing it. Here immunoSEQ multiplex PCR was the method, and the copy in TCRdb shows in-frame clones only, minus some. Of about 110,000 clones listed, 50% to 60% were seen once; the top ten hold roughly 25%. Sample: NKG2D-low CD8+ T cells sorted from blood. These receptor sequences come from a human donor with alopecia areata.

The chain employs TRBV7-9 and TRBJ2-5; 7 nucleotides match TRBD1. Losses at the gene ends were 5 bases for V and 3 bases for J; bases not matched to a gene: 12. Germline loops: CDR1 SEHNR, CDR2 FQNEAQ (reference sequence). CDR3 length equals 16 residues. In DNA, the CDR3 is TGTGCCAGCAGCACCCACCAAGCCGGGACAGAAGAGACCCAGTACTTC. Its protein product is CASSTHQAGTEETQYF.

The rearrangement uses TRBV2 and TRBJ2-3; 15 nucleotides match TRBD2. Germline CDR1 and CDR2: SNHLY and FYNNEI. V gave up 5 bases and J gave up 2 bases; unmatched junction bases: 5. CDR3 length: 17 residues. CDR3 nucleotide sequence: TGTGCCAGCAGTCAAGGGACTAGCGGGAGGAACACAGATACGCAGTATTTT. It specifies CASSQGTSGRNTDTQYF. The complete variable domain, with remaining parts taken from reference TRBV2 and TRBJ2-3, reads EPEVTQTPSHQVTQMGQEVILRCVPISNHLYFYWYRQILGQKVEFLVSFYNNEISEKSEIFDDQFSVERPDGSNFTLKIRSTKLEDSAMYFCASSQGTSGRNTDTQYFGPGTRLTVL.

By sample fraction, this clone is medium-sized. The V and J genes are TRBV7-9 and TRBJ2-1, with a possible D match to TRBD2 (5 bases). The CDR3 totals 12 residues. CDR1 is SEHNR, CDR2 FQNEAQ, per germline (reference sequence). V lost 10 bases and J lost 4, with 11 bases in between. The CDR3 nucleotides are TGTGCCACCGTACTAGATTACAATGAGCAGTTCTTC. Translating it yields CATVLDYNEQFF.

This clone was seen a few times. The chain recombines TRBV2 with TRBJ2-7, with 7 nucleotides matching TRBD2. The CDR3 covers 15 residues. Germline CDR1 SNHLY, CDR2 FYNNEI. Germline trimming cut 2 bases from V and 0 bases from J; bases unmatched to any gene: 4. CDR3 region: CASSELAASSYEQYF. The CDR3 nucleotides are TGTGCCAGCAGTGAACTAGCGGCTAGCTCCTACGAGCAGTACTTC.

The rearrangement joins TRBV28 to TRBJ2-1, with D unresolved. The CDR3 length is 13 residues. V was cut by 5 bases and J by 7 bases, with 12 bases left in between. The germline V gene has CDR1 MDHEN and CDR2 SYDVKM. The CDR3 DNA is TGTGCCAGCAGTCTCTTTGGGGTGAATGAGCAGTTCTTC. Protein sequence: CASSLFGVNEQFF.

The V and J genes are TRBV5-6 and TRBJ1-2, with D uncertain. In germline, CDR1 is SGHDT, CDR2 YYEEEE. Between the trimmed V and J ends, which lost 2 bases and 6 bases, there was a span of 5 bases. The CDR3 covers 11 residues. The chain's CDR3 is CASSFGDGYTF. CDR3 in DNA: TGTGCCAGCAGCTTCGGGGATGGCTACACCTTC.

In DNA form, the CDR3 reads TGCGCCAGCAGCCAAGAGGGCGGGAGGGCTTTCACAGATACGCAGTATTTT. Translating it yields CASSQEGGRAFTDTQYF. The V call is TRBV4-1, the J call TRBJ2-3; 9 nucleotides align to TRBD2. Germline V gene lookup returns CDR1 MGHRA and CDR2 YSYEKL. V gave up 0 bases and J gave up 2 bases; unmatched junction bases: 6. CDR3 length equals 17 residues.

The CDR3 nucleotides read TGTGCCAGCAGTGGTACCGACCGGGTGAAGTTCTATGGCTACACCTTC. It translates to CASSGTDRVKFYGYTF. V usage is TRBV28 and J usage is TRBJ1-2; D unresolved. The CDR3 spans 16 residues. The V gene's germline CDR1 is MDHEN and CDR2 SYDVKM. V was clipped by 5 bases and J by 4 bases, with 20 bases between them.

The chain employs TRBV9 and TRBJ2-2; D is ambiguous. CDR1 is SGDLS, CDR2 YYNGEE, per germline. CDR3 length: 17 residues. Trimming took off 1 base at V and 0 bases at J, with 13 bases between the two ends. CDR3 in DNA: TGTGCCAGCAGCGTAAGGGAAGGCAGACCGAACACCGGGGAGCTGTTTTTT. Translated: CASSVREGRPNTGELFF. Complete variable domain (other parts from reference TRBV9 and TRBJ2-2): DSGVTQTPKHLITATGQRVTLRCSPRSGDLSVYWYQQSLDQGLQFLIQYYNGEERAKGNILERFSAQQFPDLHSELNLSSLELGDSALYFCASSVREGRPNTGELFFGEGSRLTVL.

This clone was detected only once. This chain links TRBV29-1 with TRBJ1-1; D remains unclear. CDR3 size: 12 residues. The V and J ends lost 3 bases and 6 bases respectively, with 11 bases between them. Germline-derived CDR1 and CDR2 are SQVTM and ANQGSEA. The CDR3: CSVEEGRAEAFF. The CDR3 coding sequence is TGCAGCGTTGAGGAGGGTAGGGCTGAAGCTTTCTTT.

This clone was seen a single time. This chain uses TRBV2 with TRBJ2-7, with TRBD2 identical over 11 bases. Germline V gene sequence: CDR1 SNHLY, CDR2 FYNNEI. Trimming at V came to 5 bases and at J to 6 bases, leaving 9 bases not matched to a gene. This CDR3 comprises 15 residues. CDR3 nucleotides: TGTGCCAGCAGTCGGACTAGCGGGCCGCTACTCGAGCAGTACTTC. Its protein product is CASSRTSGPLLEQYF. Full variable domain (rest looked up from reference TRBV2 and TRBJ2-7): EPEVTQTPSHQVTQMGQEVILRCVPISNHLYFYWYRQILGQKVEFLVSFYNNEISEKSEIFDDQFSVERPDGSNFTLKIRSTKLEDSAMYFCASSRTSGPLLEQYFGPGTRLTVT.

This chain links TRBV7-3 with TRBJ2-7, with D unclear. Germline V gene lookup returns CDR1 SGHTA and CDR2 FQGTGA. The CDR3 consists of 13 residues. Trimming removed 2 bases at V and 6 bases at J, with 11 bases between. CDR3 nucleotide sequence: TGTGCCAGCAGCTTAGCCGACTTAGCCGAGCAGTACTTC. Translation gives CASSLADLAEQYF.

Only a few counts were recorded for this clone. The rearrangement uses TRBV4-1 and TRBJ2-1, with a tentative D call TRBD2 (5 bases). This CDR3 comprises 16 residues. V gave up 3 bases and J gave up 6 bases, with 18 bases separating them. Germline V gene data show CDR1 as MGHRA and CDR2 as YSYEKL. CDR3: CASSQYLVGDGNEQFF. Written as DNA, the CDR3 is TGCGCCAGCAGCCAGTATCTAGTGGGAGATGGCAATGAGCAGTTCTTC.

This sequence joins TRBV7-2 and TRBJ1-2; D is possibly TRBD1 (6 bases). V gave up 1 base and J gave up 6 bases, with 18 bases separating them. The CDR3 runs to 16 residues. CDR1 and CDR2 from the germline V gene are SGHTA and FQGNSA. CDR3 in amino acids: CASSLGRDTRENGYTF. Here the CDR3 DNA reads TGTGCCAGCAGCTTAGGTAGGGACACAAGAGAAAATGGCTACACCTTC.

This clone occurred a few times. The chain combines TRBV7-8 with TRBJ1-5; D is ambiguous. The CDR3 has 15 amino acids. Trimming took 2 bases from V and 2 from J, leaving 10 bases between them. CDR1 is SGHVS, CDR2 FQNEAQ, per germline. CDR3: CASSLYVQGNQPQHF. The CDR3 DNA follows: TGTGCCAGCAGCTTATACGTGCAAGGCAATCAGCCCCAGCATTTT. The full variable domain, its missing parts supplied by reference TRBV7-8 and TRBJ1-5, is GAGVSQSPRYKVAKRGQDVALRCDPISGHVSLFWYQQALGQGPEFLTYFQNEAQLDKSGLPSDRFFAERPEGSVSTLKIQRTQQEDSAVYLCASSLYVQGNQPQHFGDGTRLSIL.

The chain links TRBV19 to TRBJ2-7; D possibly corresponds to TRBD2 (6 bases). CDR1 and CDR2 (germline): LNHDA, SQIVND (reference sequence). V lost 5 bases and J 6 bases, leaving 11 bases between the germline ends. The CDR3 totals 12 residues. The DNA for the CDR3 is TGTGCCAGTAGTTCCCCTAGCGCCGAGCAGTACTTC. This translates into CASSSPSAEQYF.

In its sample, this clone was seen a few times. The chain uses TRBV9 and TRBJ2-2; D not resolved. This CDR3 region has 11 residues. Germline V gene data show CDR1 as SGDLS and CDR2 as YYNGEE. The V end lost 1 base, the J end lost 7 bases, and 2 bases lay between the germline ends. The CDR3 sequence: CASSVIGELFF. DNA for the CDR3: TGTGCCAGCAGCGTAATCGGGGAGCTGTTTTTT.

This clone has only a few counts. CDR3 in DNA: TGCAGCGTTGAAGGCCGGCCCAGCGGGGATTACAATGAGCAGTTCTTC. This gives the protein CSVEGRPSGDYNEQFF. This chain uses TRBV29-1 with TRBJ2-1, with 7 bases that match TRBD2. This CDR3 is built from 16 residues. V was pared by 1 base and J by 4 bases, with 10 bases of the junction left unmatched. Germline loops: CDR1 SQVTM, CDR2 ANQGSEA.

V usage is TRBV7-9 and J usage is TRBJ1-4, with 8 bases aligning to TRBD1. The germline CDR1 and CDR2 sequences are SEHNR and FQNEAQ (reference sequence). The CDR3 has 16 residues. The V gene end was trimmed by 5 bases and the J gene end by 4 bases; junction bases not matched to a gene: 9. CDR3 nucleotide sequence: TGTGCCAGCAGCCCAGGGGGCGCGGATGATAATGAAAAACTGTTTTTT. It specifies CASSPGGADDNEKLFF.

CDR3: CASSLKANNEQFF. CDR3 DNA sequence: TGTGCCAGCAGCTTAAAGGCTAACAATGAGCAGTTCTTC. This chain connects TRBV7-3 to TRBJ2-1; D call uncertain. V lost 1 base, J lost 5 bases, and 6 bases lay in between. Germline V gene data show CDR1 as SGHTA and CDR2 as FQGTGA. CDR3 length equals 13 residues.

This chain joins TRBV6-6 and TRBJ2-5, with unresolved D. CDR1 is MNHNY and CDR2 is SVGAGI in the germline V gene (reference sequence). V lost 7 bases and J 2 bases, leaving 11 bases between the germline ends. The CDR3 loop spans 13 amino acids. This CDR3 is CASTHSGQETQYF. The CDR3 DNA reads as TGTGCCAGCACCCACTCCGGGCAAGAGACCCAGTACTTC.

The J gene is TRBJ2-6, the V gene TRBV10-3, with a weak D call TRBD1 (6 bases). Trimming removed 11 bases from V and 0 bases from J, with 11 bases in between. Per germline, CDR1 ENHRY and CDR2 SYGVKD. This CDR3 has 14 amino acids. This CDR3 is CAAQGDSGANVLTF. The CDR3 DNA sequence: TGTGCCGCACAGGGAGACTCTGGGGCCAACGTCCTGACTTTC.

The chain recombines TRBV5-1 with TRBJ2-7, with D perhaps matching TRBD1 or TRBD2 (5 bases each). The CDR3 is 16 amino acids. The V gene lost 0 bases and the J gene lost 0 bases, with 13 bases spanning the gap. The germline V gene encodes CDR1 SGHRS and CDR2 YFSETQ. The chain's CDR3 is CASSLASSGSSYEQYF. CDR3 nucleotide sequence: TGCGCCAGCAGCTTGGCCAGTTCAGGGAGCTCCTACGAGCAGTACTTC.

This chain connects TRBV29-1 to TRBJ2-7, with 8 bases matching TRBD1. V dropped 3 bases and J dropped 1; count of bases not matched to a gene: 2. CDR1 SQVTM and CDR2 ANQGSEA come from the germline V gene. CDR3 size: 13 residues. The CDR3 DNA reads TGCAGCGTTGAGGACAGGGAATCCTACGAGCAGTACTTC. Its translation: CSVEDRESYEQYF.

In its sample, this clone was seen a few times. The chain carries TRBV2 and TRBJ1-5; possibly TRBD1 for D (5 bases). The CDR3 totals 14 residues. The V end lost 8 bases, the J end lost 5 bases, and 16 bases lay between the germline ends. Germline CDR1 is SNHLY and CDR2 is FYNNEI. The CDR3, as DNA: TGTGCCAGCGGCCGGGACGGAGGGCATCAGCCCCAGCATTTT. Translating it yields CASGRDGGHQPQHF. Together with reference TRBV2 and TRBJ1-5, the CDR3 gives the full variable domain: EPEVTQTPSHQVTQMGQEVILRCVPISNHLYFYWYRQILGQKVEFLVSFYNNEISEKSEIFDDQFSVERPDGSNFTLKIRSTKLEDSAMYFCASGRDGGHQPQHFGDGTRLSIL.

The gene calls are TRBV29-1 and TRBJ1-2, with D tentatively TRBD1 (5 bases). Trimming left V 2 bases short and J 8 bases short, with 9 bases between. Germline lookup yields CDR1 SQVTM and CDR2 ANQGSEA. The CDR3 is 11 residues long. The CDR3 region has the DNA TGCAGCGTTGAATCGCGACAGGGCTACACCTTC. Its protein is CSVESRQGYTF.